Given below is one TCR beta chain in context. Individuals drawn from 20 to 30 US areas were roughly 18 to 95 years old. These data originate in a study of blood T cell repertoires in COVID-19. Study details: COVID-19 samples, acute and convalescent, were from the United States, Italy and Spain.

CDR1 is LGHNT and CDR2 is FRNRAP in the germline V gene. This CDR3 spans 16 amino acids. Losses at the gene ends were 5 bases for V and 0 bases for J; bases not matched to a gene: 6. Original handling: Reference gene primer amplification in the assay estimated nucleated cell counts. The method was immunoSEQ multiplex PCR; TCRdb's version includes in-frame clones alone and lacks a portion of them. From that table come the V and J calls and clone size; the DNA was used to work out D and trimming. The data show roughly 430,000 clones, approximately 91% seen once. Material for sequencing was PBMCs or T cells enriched from blood (not recorded which). This receptor was obtained from a woman in her thirties or forties with acute COVID-19. V usage is TRBV12-5 and J usage is TRBJ1-5; 8 bases are shared with TRBD1. Here the CDR3 DNA reads TGTGCTAGTGGTCCGGGACAGGTTTATAGCAATCAGCCCCAGCATTTT. Translated: CASGPGQVYSNQPQHF.